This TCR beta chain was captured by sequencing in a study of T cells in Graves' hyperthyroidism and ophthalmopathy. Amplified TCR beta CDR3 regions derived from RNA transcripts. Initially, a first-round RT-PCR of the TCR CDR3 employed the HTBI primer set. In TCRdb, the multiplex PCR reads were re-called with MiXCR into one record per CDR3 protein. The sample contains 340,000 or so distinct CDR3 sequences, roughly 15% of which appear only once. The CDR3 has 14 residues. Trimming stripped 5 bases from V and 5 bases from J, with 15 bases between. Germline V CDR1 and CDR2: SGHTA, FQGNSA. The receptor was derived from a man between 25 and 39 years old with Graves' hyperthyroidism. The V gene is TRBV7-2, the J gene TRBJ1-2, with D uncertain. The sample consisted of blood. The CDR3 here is CASSQEQRAYGYTF. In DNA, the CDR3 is TGTGCCAGCAGCCAAGAACAGAGGGCGTATGGCTACACCTTC.